Described below is a single T cell receptor (beta chain) sequence and its context. This entry belongs to a study of T cells in Graves' hyperthyroidism and ophthalmopathy. CDR1 is SGHTA and CDR2 is FQGNSA in the germline V gene. The CDR3 is 16 amino acids. The V segment lost 9 bases and the J segment 3 bases; nucleotides outside the gene matches: 16. Amplification of TCR beta CDR3 regions was performed using RNA transcripts as template. HTBI primers were the set used in a first-round RT-PCR of the TCR CDR3. One entry per CDR3 protein results from TCRdb running MiXCR on the multiplex PCR reads. The sample includes around 700,000 distinct CDR3 sequences, roughly 32% of them seen just once.

This clonotype was sampled from a woman between 35 and 50 years old with Graves' hyperthyroidism. This chain connects TRBV7-2 to TRBJ1-2; TRBD1 agrees at 7 bases. Sequencing was done on a sample of blood. The CDR3 here is CASVQLNRQGDYGYTF. For the CDR3, the DNA is TGTGCCAGTGTTCAGCTAAACAGACAGGGCGACTATGGCTACACCTTC. Based on the CDR3 plus reference TRBV7-2 and TRBJ1-2, the full variable domain is GAGVSQSPSNKVTEKGKDVELRCDPISGHTALYWYRQSLGQGLEFLIYFQGNSAPDKSGLPSDRFSAERTGGSVSTLTIQRTQQEDSAVYLCASVQLNRQGDYGYTFGSGTRLTVV.